Sequencing of this T cell receptor beta chain was carried out in a study of blood T cell repertoires in COVID-19. In the study overall: Specimens from acute and convalescent COVID-19 originated in the United States, Italy and Spain.

Participants were aged about 18 to 100 years from 20 to 30 US areas. Sequencing was performed with immunoSEQ multiplex PCR; in TCRdb, only in-frame clones are kept and a portion is missing. This table has a few hundred thousand clones, under 90% appearing once. About this clone: This CDR3 is also generated by other DNA sequences in the sample.

This clonotype was sampled from a woman aged 45-59 years who had been exposed to COVID-19. Material: PBMCs or T cells enriched from blood (not recorded which).

CDR3 coding DNA: TGCGCCAGCAGCTTGTCCGGGGCTGGGGCCAACGTCCTGACTTTC. It codes for CASSLSGAGANVLTF. This chain links TRBV5-1 with TRBJ2-6; a possible D gene is TRBD2 (5 bases). CDR1 and CDR2 (germline): SGHRS, YFSETQ. The CDR3 sequence is 15 residues long. V was shortened by 1 base and J by 2 bases, with 7 bases between the two germline ends. Full variable domain (remainder filled in from reference TRBV5-1 and TRBJ2-6): KAGVTQTPRYLIKTRGQQVTLSCSPISGHRSVSWYQQTPGQGLQFLFEYFSETQRNKGNFPGRFSGRQFSNSRSEMNVSTLELGDSALYLCASSLSGAGANVLTFGAGSRLTVL.